These 23 T cell receptor beta chains were sequenced from one sample in a study of T cell repertoires and HLA-DP antigens. Assay: immunoSEQ multiplex PCR; the TCRdb copy retains only in-frame clones and omits some. This sample has 65,000 to 95,000 clones, with 80% found just once. These receptors have no identified antigens. Sequenced sample: CD4+ T cells from PBMCs. All receptors come from a man between 60 and 75 years old in good health and CMV-seronegative.

The chain carries TRBV5-8 and TRBJ2-5, with 9 bases fitting TRBD1. CDR1 SGHTS and CDR2 YDEGEE come from the germline V gene. The length of the CDR3 is 14 residues. After removal of 4 bases from V and 5 bases from J, the junction contained 6 bases not matched to a gene. The CDR3 reads CASSPRTGVETQYF. CDR3 DNA sequence: TGTGCCAGCAGCCCCCGGACAGGGGTCGAGACCCAGTACTTC.

The chain combines TRBV18 with TRBJ1-2; D unclear. V was trimmed by 6 bases and J by 6 bases, leaving 23 bases between them. The CDR3 loop spans 16 amino acids. Germline V gene sequence: CDR1 KGHSH, CDR2 LQKENI. The DNA for the CDR3 is TGTGCCAGCTCCTTAAGTCAGGTTCAAAATGGTGATGGCTACACCTTC. Translated, it gives CASSLSQVQNGDGYTF.

J is TRBJ1-5 and V is TRBV2; D perhaps matches TRBD1 (5 bases). Trimming stripped 2 bases from V and 2 bases from J, with 7 bases between. The CDR3 spans 14 residues. Germline lookup yields CDR1 SNHLY and CDR2 FYNNEI. The CDR3 region has the DNA TGTGCCAGCAGTGAAAGAGGGGGCAATCAGCCCCAGCATTTT. This codes for CASSERGGNQPQHF.

This clone was counted between two and nine times. V usage is TRBV11-2 and J usage is TRBJ2-3; no firm D call. Trimming took 5 bases from V and 6 from J, leaving 9 bases between them. The CDR3 covers 12 residues. The germline V gene encodes CDR1 SGHAT and CDR2 FQNNGV. The DNA for the CDR3 is TGTGCCAGCAGCCTAGGTTTGGATACGCAGTATTTT. Protein: CASSLGLDTQYF.

The chain couples TRBV7-2 to TRBJ2-1; TRBD2 matches at 7 bases. J was trimmed by 8 bases and V by 3 bases; bases with no gene match: 13. This CDR3 comprises 16 residues. CDR1 SGHTA and CDR2 FQGNSA come from the germline V gene. CDR3 in amino acids: CASSFIFGGGVDEQFF. CDR3 in DNA: TGTGCCAGCAGCTTTATCTTTGGCGGGGGTGTCGATGAGCAGTTCTTC. Full variable domain (remainder filled in from reference TRBV7-2 and TRBJ2-1): GAGVSQSPSNKVTEKGKDVELRCDPISGHTALYWYRQSLGQGLEFLIYFQGNSAPDKSGLPSDRFSAERTGGSVSTLTIQRTQQEDSAVYLCASSFIFGGGVDEQFFGPGTRLTVL.

This chain uses TRBV4-1 with TRBJ2-7; 9 bases are shared with TRBD1. The CDR3 covers 15 residues. CDR1 and CDR2 from the germline V gene are MGHRA and YSYEKL. The V segment lost 0 bases and the J segment 2 bases; nucleotides outside the gene matches: 2. The CDR3 loop reads CASSQEGTGPYEQYF. CDR3 DNA sequence: TGCGCCAGCAGCCAAGAGGGGACAGGGCCCTACGAGCAGTACTTC.

This clone was found once. This chain links TRBV30 with TRBJ2-1; 8 bases line up with TRBD1. J was trimmed by 6 bases and V by 5 bases; bases with no gene match: 9. This CDR3 contains 14 residues. Germline loops: CDR1 GTSNPN, CDR2 SVGIG (reference sequence). CDR3 in amino acids: CAWATGDGVNEQFF. The CDR3, as DNA: TGTGCCTGGGCGACAGGGGATGGGGTCAATGAGCAGTTCTTC.

CDR3 sequence: CASSSILAGGRDTQYF. The CDR3 bases are TGTGCCAGCAGCTCGATACTAGCGGGGGGGCGGGATACGCAGTATTTT. V is TRBV7-2 and J is TRBJ2-3, with 13 nucleotides matching TRBD2. The J segment lost 6 bases and the V segment lost 4 bases, leaving 7 bases of the junction unmatched. This CDR3 region has 16 residues. Germline lookup yields CDR1 SGHTA and CDR2 FQGNSA.

V gene TRBV6-6 combines with J gene TRBJ1-1, with a possible D match to TRBD1 (5 bases). This CDR3 is built from 15 residues. Germline lookup yields CDR1 MNHNY and CDR2 SVGAGI (reference sequence). The V and J ends lost 5 bases and 1 base respectively, with 14 bases between them. As DNA, the CDR3 is TGTGCCAGCAGTCCTTCCGGGGCGGAGAACACTGAAGCTTTCTTT. Its translation: CASSPSGAENTEAFF.

The chain couples TRBV7-2 to TRBJ2-7; 9 positions agree with TRBD1. Germline-derived CDR1 and CDR2 are SGHTA and FQGNSA. V shed 5 bases and J 4 bases; nucleotides not matched to a gene: 9. The CDR3 loop spans 15 amino acids. The CDR3 nucleotides read TGTGCCAGCAGCCCGGCGGGGACAGGGCCTTACGAGCAGTACGTC. Translated, it gives CASSPAGTGPYEQYV.

The V call is TRBV11-3, the J call TRBJ2-5; D remains ambiguous. The germline V gene has CDR1 SGHNT and CDR2 YENEEA. This CDR3 comprises 15 residues. V dropped 5 bases and J dropped 5 bases, with 18 bases sitting between them. DNA for the CDR3: TGTGCCAGCAGCCCCGAGGCAGCCCCCGGGGAGACCCAGTACTTC. It encodes CASSPEAAPGETQYF. Filled out from reference TRBV11-3 and TRBJ2-5, the complete variable domain reads EAGVVQSPRYKIIEKKQPVAFWCNPISGHNTLYWYLQNLGQGPELLIRYENEEAVDDSQLPKDRFSAERLKGVDSTLKIQPAELGDSAVYLCASSPEAAPGETQYFGPGTRLLVL.

Regarding this clone: Other DNA sequences in the sample encode the same CDR3. The chain combines TRBV19 with TRBJ1-3; D is unresolved. The V end was cut by 1 base, the J end by 0 bases, with 7 bases between. Per germline, CDR1 LNHDA and CDR2 SQIVND (reference sequence). The CDR3 is 15 residues long. The CDR3 DNA reads TGTGCCAGTAGTATAGTAACAGCCTCTGGAAACACCATATATTTT. This translates into CASSIVTASGNTIYF.

The CDR3 nucleotides are TGCGCCAGCAGCCAAGATCTCACAGGGGGGCGTGAAAAACTGTTTTTT. Its translation is CASSQDLTGGREKLFF. The chain recombines TRBV4-3 with TRBJ1-4; 8 bases fit TRBD1. This CDR3 spans 16 amino acids. Germline CDR1 and CDR2: LGHNA and YSLEER. Losses at the gene ends were 0 bases for V and 7 bases for J; bases not matched to a gene: 7.

The chain links TRBV9 to TRBJ2-5, with D unresolved. V lost 4 bases and J 5 bases, leaving 12 bases between the germline ends. This CDR3 is 13 amino acids long. Germline V gene lookup returns CDR1 SGDLS and CDR2 YYNGEE. DNA for the CDR3: TGTGCCAGCAGCCCGCGCGGTAGCGAGACCCAGTACTTC. This sequence encodes CASSPRGSETQYF.

The gene calls are TRBV30 and TRBJ2-5, with no clear D. Germline V gene lookup returns CDR1 GTSNPN and CDR2 SVGIG (reference sequence). The CDR3 runs 13 residues. Trimming took 0 bases from V and 3 from J, leaving 8 bases between them. The CDR3 bases are TGTGCCTGGAGTGTACGTGGGGAAGAGACCCAGTACTTC. Its protein is CAWSVRGEETQYF.

The chain links TRBV5-1 to TRBJ1-1; D is possibly TRBD1 (6 bases). Germline V gene lookup returns CDR1 SGHRS and CDR2 YFSETQ. This CDR3 has 14 residues. V dropped 4 bases and J dropped 4 bases, with 14 bases sitting between them. CDR3 sequence (DNA): TGCGCCAGCAGCCCATCTGGGGGCACCACTGAAGCTTTCTTT. It translates to CASSPSGGTTEAFF.

CDR3 nucleotides: TGTGCCATCAGTGACCCGACTAGCGGGAGTGGGGAGACCCAGTACTTC. Translated, it gives CAISDPTSGSGETQYF. This chain links TRBV10-3 with TRBJ2-5, with 12 bases fitting TRBD2. This CDR3 region has 16 residues. The germline CDR1 and CDR2 sequences are ENHRY and SYGVKD. With V trimmed by 3 bases and J by 5 bases, 7 bases remained unmatched.

The chain has TRBV18 and TRBJ1-1; the D gene is possibly TRBD1 (5 bases). Trimming cost V 5 bases and J 3 bases, with 10 bases left between them. The CDR3 extends over 13 amino acids. CDR1 and CDR2 from the germline V gene are KGHSH and LQKENI. This chain's CDR3 is CASSGLQDTEAFF. The DNA of the CDR3 is TGTGCCAGCTCAGGTTTACAGGACACTGAAGCTTTCTTT.

The chain links TRBV5-1 to TRBJ1-4; TRBD1 agrees at 9 bases. Looked up from germline, CDR1 is SGHRS and CDR2 is YFSETQ. After removal of 3 bases from V and 8 bases from J, the junction contained 11 bases not matched to a gene. The CDR3 runs to 16 residues. CDR3 DNA sequence: TGCGCCAGCAGCTCTAACGTACAGGGGGCAAGAGAAAAACTGTTTTTT. Translating gives CASSSNVQGAREKLFF.

The J gene is TRBJ2-2, the V gene TRBV30, with D possibly TRBD2 on 6 matching bases. With 5 bases removed from V and 1 base from J, the gap between germline ends came to 14 bases. Germline assignment: CDR1 GTSNPN and CDR2 SVGIG (reference sequence). The CDR3 runs to 15 residues. CDR3 sequence reads: CAWVGGLLNTGELFF. As DNA, the CDR3 is TGTGCCTGGGTGGGGGGACTCCTGAACACCGGGGAGCTGTTTTTT.

By proportion, this clone is medium-sized. CDR3 sequence (DNA): TGTGCCAGCAGCTTATTAACGATTAGCGGGATTAACACCGGGGAGCTGTTTTTT. It encodes CASSLLTISGINTGELFF. The chain joins TRBV7-2 to TRBJ2-2, with 8 bases aligning to TRBD2. Germline-derived CDR1 and CDR2 are SGHTA and FQGNSA. Trimming cost V 2 bases and J 2 bases; bases outside gene matches: 10. CDR3 length: 18 amino acids.

The chain uses TRBV5-1 and TRBJ2-1; no clear D gene. Germline V gene data show CDR1 as SGHRS and CDR2 as YFSETQ. With 0 bases removed from V and 0 bases from J, the gap between germline ends came to 7 bases. The CDR3 covers 15 residues. CDR3 in DNA: TGCGCCAGCAGCTTGGTTCGCAACTCCTACAATGAGCAGTTCTTC. Translating gives CASSLVRNSYNEQFF. The whole variable domain, remainder taken from reference TRBV5-1 and TRBJ2-1, is KAGVTQTPRYLIKTRGQQVTLSCSPISGHRSVSWYQQTPGQGLQFLFEYFSETQRNKGNFPGRFSGRQFSNSRSEMNVSTLELGDSALYLCASSLVRNSYNEQFFGPGTRLTVL.

The chain links TRBV5-4 to TRBJ1-4; 8 bases are shared with TRBD1. Germline V lookup: CDR1 SGHNT, CDR2 YYREEE (reference sequence). The CDR3 is made up of 14 amino acids. V was clipped by 7 bases and J by 1 base; unmatched bases: 3. The CDR3 DNA follows: TGTGCCAGCGCAGGGGGCGTAACTAATGAAAAACTGTTTTTT. As protein: CASAGGVTNEKLFF.